This TCR beta chain was identified during a study of T cell responses to AZD1222 COVID-19 vaccine. Across the study: Doses given second, at about 4 or about 12 weeks, were pooled.

About this clone itself: No antigen is known for it.

Germline CDR1 SGHVS, CDR2 FQNEAQ. CDR3 length: 17 amino acids. With 5 bases clipped from V and 3 bases from J, the junction kept 15 bases outside the gene matches. Study-wide results and caveats: Reportedly, nearly half of unique spike TCRs recognized epitopes outside B.1.351/B.1.1.7 mutations. Seropositive AZD1222 recipients at baseline numbered only five to seven. The donor group comprised mostly white British people and more females; the analysis possibly underestimated clonal diversity.

Some clones are missing from TCRdb's copy, which holds only in-frame ones; the method was immunoSEQ multiplex PCR. The sample has 150,000 to 200,000 clones, over 85% seen once. The chain links TRBV7-8 to TRBJ2-7; 8 nucleotides match TRBD2. The TCR originated in an adult in good health. The sample was peripheral blood, taken on day 0 of AZD1222 vaccination. As DNA, the CDR3 is TGTGCCAGCAGCAGCCCATCGAGCAGCGGGGGAGTCTACGAGCAGTACTTC. Its protein product is CASSSPSSSGGVYEQYF.